This T cell receptor beta chain was captured in a study of OX40 agonist ivuxolimab in advanced cancers. Study-wide background: Partial responses were achieved by three patients, of whom one had hepatocellular carcinoma and two had cutaneous melanoma.

In the case of this clone: Its antigen is undetermined.

Measured with immunoSEQ multiplex PCR; TCRdb has only the in-frame clones, and not every one. The data contain 68,000 or so clones, roughly four fifths of them singletons. Study outcomes and limitations: There were, on average, more expanded clones in CD8+ T cells than in CD4+.

The CDR3 sequence is 12 residues long. The germline V gene has CDR1 GTSNPN and CDR2 SVGIG (reference sequence). Trimming took 2 bases from V and 1 from J, leaving 5 bases between them. The source material was CD4+ or CD8+ T cells sorted from blood, sampled in a trial of the OX40 agonist ivuxolimab. This chain joins TRBV30 and TRBJ1-1; D unresolved. The receptor's source is an adult with an advanced solid tumor such as melanoma, head and neck, liver or kidney cancer. CDR3 DNA: TGTGCCTGGAGTTGGGGGAACACTGAAGCTTTCTTT. It translates to CAWSWGNTEAFF.